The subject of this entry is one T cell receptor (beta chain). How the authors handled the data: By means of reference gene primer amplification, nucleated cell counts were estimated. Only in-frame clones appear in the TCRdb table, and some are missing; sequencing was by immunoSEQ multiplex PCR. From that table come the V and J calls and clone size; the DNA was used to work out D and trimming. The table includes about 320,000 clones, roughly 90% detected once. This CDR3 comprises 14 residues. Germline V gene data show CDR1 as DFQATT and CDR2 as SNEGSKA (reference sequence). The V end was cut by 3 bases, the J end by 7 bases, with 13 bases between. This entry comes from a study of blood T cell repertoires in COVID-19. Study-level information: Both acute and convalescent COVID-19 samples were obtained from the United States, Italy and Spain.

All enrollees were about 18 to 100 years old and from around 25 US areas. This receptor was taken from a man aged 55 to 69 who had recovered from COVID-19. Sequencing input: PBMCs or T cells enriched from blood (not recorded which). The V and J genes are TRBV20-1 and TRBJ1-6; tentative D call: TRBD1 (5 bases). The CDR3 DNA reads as TGCAGTGCTAGTCAGGGCTCTGTGAATTCACCCCTCCACTTT. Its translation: CSASQGSVNSPLHF.